This T cell receptor beta chain emerged from a study of neurological immune-mediated disorders (dated by TCRdb to between 2018 and 2020). Regarding the research as a whole: Using UMI-based sequencing, the study compared peripheral blood TCR-beta repertoires from patients with HTLV-I-associated myelopathy (HAM/TSP), patients with multiple sclerosis, and healthy controls. The cohort included around 70 subjects: around 15 with HAM/TSP, about 34 with multiple sclerosis, and 20 healthy controls. Alongside PBMC samples, the set of about 100 TCR-beta libraries contained longitudinal samples, technical triplicates, and paired CD4+ and CD8+ T-cell subsets that had been sorted.

The healthy controls were volunteers from a blood bank in Maryland, USA. For the sorted-subset TCR libraries, the starting material was 1 million sorted CD4+ or CD8+ T cells. Peripheral blood underwent Ficoll-Hypaque density gradient centrifugation to isolate PBMCs, which were then cryopreserved in liquid nitrogen. Paired sorted CD4+ and CD8+ subsets came from healthy controls, HAM/TSP patients and MS patients. Including the terminal cysteine and phenylalanine, the CDR3 comprises 14 residues. Only the CDR3 DNA is retained, 42 bases long and in frame from the first base. For CDR1 and CDR2, the germline V gene lists SGDLS and YYNGEE. The junction carries 13 bases between V and J, which are trimmed by 3 bases and 6 bases respectively. cDNA was synthesized by template-switch 5'RACE using a primer carrying a 10-nucleotide random unique molecular identifier by which each TCR transcript was tagged. Each sequencing run produced over 180 million TCR-beta sequences covering 15-18 subjects. The RNeasy kit was used for extraction of total RNA. The KAPA Real-time Library Amplification kit was used to amplify TCR-beta VDJ regions with primers targeting the TCR constant region and the 5'RACE anchor. A first PCR added sample indexes and Illumina adaptors, and a second PCR then raised library yield. After Ampure bead purification, the TCR product of roughly 650 bp was size-selected on a 2% E-gel SizeSelection system. Library quality was checked on a Bioanalyzer, concentration was measured with Qubit, and libraries were quantified with the Kapa Library Quantification kit before pooling. An Illumina HiSeq 2500 sequenced the libraries paired-end 2 x 150 bp. To increase sequence diversity, roughly 25-31% phiX was spiked into each library pool. The authors processed their data as follows. The UMI-based MiGEC pipeline processed quality-filtered reads and removed over 80% of raw TCR sequences during error correction. VDJ genes were aligned to IMGT germline references, and clonotypes were defined by unique CDR3 amino acid sequence plus V-J genes. VDJtools evaluated clonal expansion, Shannon diversity and CDR3 relatedness (CalcPairwiseDistances, ClusterSamples); CLCbio workbench built phylogenetic trees. Clones with at least 8 unique UMIs were defined as expanded, with this threshold being based on coefficient-of-variation modelling across technical triplicates. Clones were called with MiXCR by TCRdb after fastp trimmed the public reads at Q25, and only in-frame beta chains were retained. When rows share a CDR3 protein, they turn into one entry using the most common DNA and genes. The V and J calls and clone size come from TCRdb's table, not from the authors' own analysis. The sample includes 20,000 to 25,000 distinct CDR3 sequences, with roughly 6.2% observed a single time. The top ten clones comprise over 35% of the sample.

This clonotype was seen at least ten times. Its cognate antigen has yet to be identified. The input lacks base qualities; no much larger clone sits a single base away. What the work shows at the level of the full study, not this receptor alone: Across subjects, expanded clones never shared an identical CDR3 amino acid sequence, which suggests that the TCR-beta repertoires in every group were private. TCR clonal expansion was highest in HAM/TSP patients and lowest in MS patients, with MS patients falling below even healthy controls.

The origin of this receptor is a man between 18 and 35 years old in good health. The sequence links TRBV9 to TRBJ2-1, with the D gene too uncertain to name. Sample: CD8+ T cells from blood. CDR3 loop: CASSAPPTSNEQFF. The DNA sequence reads TGTGCCAGCAGCGCGCCCCCGACGAGCAATGAGCAGTTCTTC. The CDR3, completed at both ends by the reference TRBV9 and TRBJ2-1 genes, gives the full variable domain DSGVTQTPKHLITATGQRVTLRCSPRSGDLSVYWYQQSLDQGLQFLIQYYNGEERAKGNILERFSAQQFPDLHSELNLSSLELGDSALYFCASSAPPTSNEQFFGPGTRLTVL.